The 10 T cell receptor beta chains below were found in one sample sequenced in a study of blood T cell repertoires in COVID-19. This table comes from immunoSEQ multiplex PCR, and its TCRdb copy is limited to in-frame clones, with some not included. The data show 200,000 to 300,000 clones, around 88% seen once. The sequenced material came from peripheral blood. The receptors stem from an elderly man with acute or convalescent COVID-19.

The chain carries TRBV6-1 and TRBJ2-7; 10 bases line up with TRBD2. V shed 5 bases and J 3 bases; nucleotides not matched to a gene: 4. The CDR3 has 14 amino acids. Germline CDR1 is MNHNS and CDR2 is SASEGT. CDR3: CASSYSGGHYEQYF. In nucleotides, the CDR3 is TGTGCCAGCAGTTATAGCGGGGGGCACTACGAGCAGTACTTC.

V is TRBV28 and J is TRBJ1-1; D not resolved. Germline V gene lookup returns CDR1 MDHEN and CDR2 SYDVKM. This CDR3 has 14 amino acids. V lost 3 bases and J lost 2, with 10 bases in between. The CDR3 reads CASSLVARNTEAFF. The CDR3 DNA sequence: TGTGCCAGCAGTTTGGTGGCCCGAAACACTGAAGCTTTCTTT.

CDR3 protein: CASSYDRRNYGYTF. The CDR3 bases are TGTGCCAGCAGTTACGATCGGAGAAACTATGGCTACACCTTC. The V gene is TRBV6-5, the J gene TRBJ1-2; D unresolved. V was trimmed by 2 bases and J by 2 bases, leaving 9 bases between them. The CDR3 is made up of 14 amino acids. Germline V lookup: CDR1 MNHEY, CDR2 SVGAGI.

This clone was detected a few times. The V call is TRBV6-4, the J call TRBJ1-4, with 10 bases identical to TRBD1. CDR3 length equals 14 residues. Losses at the gene ends were 6 bases for V and 7 bases for J; bases not matched to a gene: 5. CDR1 is MRHNA, CDR2 SNTAGT, per germline. The CDR3 nucleotides are TGTGCCAGCAGGCCCCGGGACAGGGGTGAAAAACTGTTTTTT. This encodes CASRPRDRGEKLFF.

CDR3 nucleotides: TGTGCCAGTAGTAAGGACAGGGAGGACTATGGCTACACCTTC. Amino acids: CASSKDREDYGYTF. The chain combines TRBV19 with TRBJ1-2; the match to TRBD1 covers 8 bases. V lost 4 bases to trimming and J lost 3 bases; unmatched junction nucleotides: 4. Germline assignment: CDR1 LNHDA and CDR2 SQIVND (reference sequence). The length of the CDR3 is 14 residues.

The CDR3 coding sequence is TGTGCCAGCAGTTACTCCAGGGGCGGCGAGACCCAGTACTTC. Amino acid sequence: CASSYSRGGETQYF. V is TRBV6-6 and J is TRBJ2-5; weak D call: TRBD1 (6 bases). The V end lost 0 bases, the J end lost 5 bases, and 10 bases lay between the germline ends. Germline values: CDR1 MNHNY, CDR2 SVGAGI (reference sequence). This CDR3 has 14 amino acids.

This chain joins TRBV7-2 and TRBJ1-6; the match to TRBD1 covers 10 bases. The germline V gene encodes CDR1 SGHTA and CDR2 FQGNSA. Unmatched junction bases numbered 4, after V lost 4 bases and J lost 7 bases. The CDR3 consists of 15 residues. The chain's CDR3 is CASSSPGQGNSPLHF. In DNA, the CDR3 is TGTGCCAGCAGCTCCCCGGGACAGGGGAATTCACCCCTCCACTTT.

V gene TRBV6-4 combines with J gene TRBJ2-7; D perhaps matches TRBD2 (7 bases). Trimming removed 1 base from V and 3 bases from J, with 19 bases in between. This CDR3 has 17 amino acids. CDR1 is MRHNA, CDR2 SNTAGT, per germline. The CDR3 coding sequence is TGTGCCAGCAGTGACTTCACGGTGCGGGGGCTACTCTACGAGCAGTACTTC. Translation: CASSDFTVRGLLYEQYF.

The chain couples TRBV19 to TRBJ2-5; 9 nucleotides align to TRBD2. CDR1 LNHDA and CDR2 SQIVND come from the germline V gene (reference sequence). Trimming took 2 bases from V and 0 from J; bases not matched to a gene: 4. The CDR3 spans 16 residues. CDR3 in amino acids: CASSINLAGYQETQYF. The CDR3 DNA follows: TGTGCCAGTAGTATAAACCTAGCGGGGTACCAAGAGACCCAGTACTTC.

The chain recombines TRBV19 with TRBJ1-5; the match to TRBD1 covers 7 bases. V shed 5 bases and J 2 bases; nucleotides not matched to a gene: 6. CDR1 LNHDA and CDR2 SQIVND come from the germline V gene (reference sequence). This CDR3 is built from 15 residues. The CDR3 bases are TGTGCCAGTAGTCCACAGGGGAGAGGCAATCAGCCCCAGCATTTT. Protein: CASSPQGRGNQPQHF.